Included here is one T cell receptor (beta chain) sequence, with context. The specificity of this receptor is unknown. No much larger clone exists at a distance of one base, and base qualities are not known. A distance of 21 bases separates the germline ends of V and J, which lose 5 bases and 11 bases respectively. The CDR3 covers 14 residues, taking in both the cysteine and the phenylalanine. CDR3 DNA only is kept here, 42 bases in frame from base 1. The germline V gene supplies CDR1 MDHEN and CDR2 SYDVKM. This specimen comes from a study of OX40 agonist ivuxolimab in advanced cancers. Regarding the study in general: Ivuxolimab was an agonistic, fully human IgG2 monoclonal antibody directed against OX40 (CD134), a costimulatory receptor. Prior anti-PD-1, anti-PD-L1 or anti-CTLA-4 therapy was permitted, and checkpoint inhibitors had been received by around 40% of dose-escalation patients. Partial responses were achieved by three dose-escalation patients, of whom one had hepatocellular carcinoma and two had cutaneous melanoma. In the dose-escalation cohort, around four fifths of patients were male, and the mean age was about 55 years, with a range of roughly 20 to 85. Of the 50 to 55 dose-escalation patients, hepatocellular carcinoma was present in about 20, melanoma in roughly 15, renal cell carcinoma in 9 and head and neck cancer in 9. The monotherapy dose-escalation portion (N of about 50 patients) of the phase I ivuxolimab trial is reported in the paper. The purpose of peripheral TCRbeta sequencing was to test whether ivuxolimab changed TCR sequence diversity and led to clonal T-cell expansion. Intravenous ivuxolimab was administered to patients every 2 weeks at six dose levels: 0.01, 0.1, 0.3, 1.5, 3 and 10 mg/kg. Broader findings and caveats from the paper: At doses of 0.1 to 3.0 mg/kg, clonal expansion of both CD4+ and CD8+ T cells in blood was seen between baseline and week 6. The antigen specificity of the clonally expanded peripheral T cells was not determined. Low levels of normalized T-cell clonal expansion were also seen in some patients who did not respond. After ivuxolimab, more expanded clones were found on average in CD8+ T cells than in CD4+ T cells. In the 0.1-3.0 mg/kg groups, partial responders had among the lowest normalized peripheral clonal expansion, particularly in CD8+ T cells.

The trial excluded patients who had a history of autoimmune disease or were on systemic immunosuppression. Peripheral blood for TCR sequencing was collected from all dose cohorts at baseline, on cycle 4 day 1, and on cycle 7 day 1. The samples were taken from a phase I, first-in-human, multicenter, open-label dose-escalation trial of ivuxolimab. Adults with locally advanced or metastatic melanoma, renal cell carcinoma, hepatocellular carcinoma or head and neck squamous cell carcinoma were enrolled in the trial. Before TCR sequencing, CD4+ T cells and CD8+ T cells from peripheral blood were sorted into separate populations. For sequencing of the TCRbeta CDR3 region, genomic DNA was extracted from the sorted cells. The immunoSEQ Assay was used for sequencing of TCRbeta CDR3 regions. In TCRdb, the immuneACCESS table is reduced to in-frame sequences with V and J assigned. These tables do not hold every clone; where another copy was compared, an unresolved V gene accounts for under half, and the others remain unexplained. The sample table holds 40,000 to 45,000 clones, of which 65% to 90% were seen once. Over 10% of the sample lies in the top ten.

This sequence uses TRBV28 and TRBJ2-5; a tentative D match to TRBD2 spans 6 bases. This specimen consisted of CD4+ or CD8+ T cells sorted from blood, obtained in a trial of the OX40 agonist ivuxolimab. The receptor was derived from an adult with an advanced solid tumor such as melanoma, head and neck, liver or kidney cancer. The base sequence is TGTGCCAGCAGTAATCGACTAGACCCGGGTGAGCAGTACTTC. The resulting protein is CASSNRLDPGEQYF.